A selection of T cell receptor beta chains follows, all from one sample in a study of CXCR3-negative and CXCR3-positive naive CD8 T cells. TCRdb re-analyzed the 5' RACE reads; it lists each CDR3 protein once, without DNA. Its listing shows tens of thousands of distinct CDR3 sequences. The sequenced material came from memory CD8+ T cells from blood. Source of these receptors: a human donor in good health. Some clones in this sample may be carry-over from other donors' samples. Both conserved end residues are part of each CDR3. Some rows have no size entry. The others give once, few or many, or a class for an expanded clone.

J	size	V	CDR3
TRBJ2-5	-	TRBV25-1	CASSEPTEGAQETQYF
TRBJ2-7	-	TRBV4-1	CASSQRRARGDSYEQYF
TRBJ2-7	-	TRBV11-1	CASSSLVDGYEQYF
TRBJ2-1	-	TRBV5-1	CASSPGLGGDEQFF
TRBJ2-1	-	TRBV25-1	CASSVDRDYNEQFF
TRBJ2-7	-	TRBV12-3/TRBV12-4	CASSLSGNYEQYF
TRBJ1-1	-	TRBV4-1	CASSRTTGVPEAFF
TRBJ2-1	-	TRBV20-1	CSGLADSYNEQFF
TRBJ2-7	-	TRBV7-6	CASSLAPGPGYEQYF
TRBJ2-1	-	TRBV7-9	CASSLDWTDSYNEQFF
TRBJ2-1	-	TRBV7-3	CASSLMSRGGDDEQFF
TRBJ2-1	-	TRBV12-3/TRBV12-4	CASSGPSGPLSYNEQFF
TRBJ2-7	-	TRBV15	CATSSAIDSSYEQYF
TRBJ1-1	-	TRBV6-5	CASTPWGGVTEAFF
TRBJ1-2	-	TRBV6-5	CASSYSSDLAGGHYGYTF
TRBJ1-1	-	TRBV7-3	CASSDGGNTEAFF
TRBJ2-3	large	TRBV6-4	CASSESGGAADTQYF
TRBJ2-2	-	TRBV21-1	CASSKDGRTGELFF
TRBJ1-5	-	TRBV4-1	CASSQGIVGNQPQHF
TRBJ2-7	-	TRBV28	CASSLGARPYEQYF
TRBJ2-3	medium-sized	TRBV6-4	CASSGGATDTQYF
TRBJ2-3	-	TRBV21-1	CASSKTTSGGTDTQYF
TRBJ2-7	-	TRBV5-1	CASSLGTSGYEQYF
TRBJ1-4	-	TRBV4-3	CASSQDWTQGREKLFF
TRBJ1-1	-	TRBV29-1	CSVPTATEAFF
TRBJ2-1	-	TRBV6-4	CASSESGGGNEQFF
TRBJ2-7	-	TRBV14	CASSQGYTGQGVYEQYF
TRBJ2-7	-	TRBV20-1	CSAPRLAGPSYEQYF
TRBJ1-5	-	TRBV28	CASSFGNQPQHF
TRBJ1-3	-	TRBV7-9	CASSLGVQGSGNTIYF
TRBJ2-7	-	TRBV7-6	CASSGVPVSEQYF
TRBJ2-5	-	TRBV27	CASSLPPDQYF
TRBJ2-5	-	TRBV12-3/TRBV12-4	CASSRERRETQYF
TRBJ2-5	-	TRBV7-2	CASSPRPTGAQETQYF
TRBJ2-7	medium-sized	TRBV7-9	CASSSPHEQYF
TRBJ2-7	-	TRBV7-9	CASSFGTGGHEQYF
TRBJ2-7	medium-sized	TRBV6-2/TRBV6-3	CASIGNWGLSEQYF
TRBJ2-1	-	TRBV29-1	CSVARRTNEQFF
TRBJ2-2	-	TRBV4-2	CASSQVTSAGELFF
TRBJ1-5	-	TRBV15	CATSTGGGPQHF
TRBJ2-5	-	TRBV14	CASSQDGVRPQETQYF
TRBJ2-1	-	TRBV23-1	CASSQSGRALPYNEQFF
TRBJ2-1	-	TRBV29-1	CSHDITSGGQRDEQFF
TRBJ2-2	-	TRBV11-2	CASSPTGEPTGELFF